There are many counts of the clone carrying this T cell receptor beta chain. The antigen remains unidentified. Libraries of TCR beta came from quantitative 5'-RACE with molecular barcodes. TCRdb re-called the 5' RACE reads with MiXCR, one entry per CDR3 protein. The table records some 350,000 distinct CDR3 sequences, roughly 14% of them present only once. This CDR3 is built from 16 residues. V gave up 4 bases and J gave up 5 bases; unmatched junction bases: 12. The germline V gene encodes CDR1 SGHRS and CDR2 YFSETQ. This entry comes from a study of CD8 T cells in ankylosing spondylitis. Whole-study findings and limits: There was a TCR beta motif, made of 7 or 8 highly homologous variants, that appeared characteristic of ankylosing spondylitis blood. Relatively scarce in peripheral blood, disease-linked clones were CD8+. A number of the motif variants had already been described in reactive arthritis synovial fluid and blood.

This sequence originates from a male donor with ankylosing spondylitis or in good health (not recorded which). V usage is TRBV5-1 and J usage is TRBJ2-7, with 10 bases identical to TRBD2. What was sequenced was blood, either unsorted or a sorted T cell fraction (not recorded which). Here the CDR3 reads CASSPVGASGSNEQYF. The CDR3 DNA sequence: TGCGCCAGCAGCCCCGTTGGGGCTAGCGGGAGTAACGAGCAGTACTTC.